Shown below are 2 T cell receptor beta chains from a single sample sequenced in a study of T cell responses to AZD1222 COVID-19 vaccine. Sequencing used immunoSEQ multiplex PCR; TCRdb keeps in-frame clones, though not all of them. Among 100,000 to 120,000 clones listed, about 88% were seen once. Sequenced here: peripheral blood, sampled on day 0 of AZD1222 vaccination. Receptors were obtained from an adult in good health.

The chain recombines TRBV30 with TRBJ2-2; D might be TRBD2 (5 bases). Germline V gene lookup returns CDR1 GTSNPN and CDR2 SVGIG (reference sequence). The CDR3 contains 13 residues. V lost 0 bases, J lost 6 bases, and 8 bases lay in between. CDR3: CAWSVLGPGELFF. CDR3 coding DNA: TGTGCCTGGAGTGTACTAGGGCCCGGGGAGCTGTTTTTT.

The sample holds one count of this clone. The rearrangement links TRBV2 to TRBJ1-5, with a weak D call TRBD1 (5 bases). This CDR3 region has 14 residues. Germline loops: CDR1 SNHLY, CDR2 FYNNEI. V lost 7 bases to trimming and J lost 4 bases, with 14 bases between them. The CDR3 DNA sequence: TGTGCCAGCACCCCGGACATACCAAATCAGCCCCAGCATTTT. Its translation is CASTPDIPNQPQHF.